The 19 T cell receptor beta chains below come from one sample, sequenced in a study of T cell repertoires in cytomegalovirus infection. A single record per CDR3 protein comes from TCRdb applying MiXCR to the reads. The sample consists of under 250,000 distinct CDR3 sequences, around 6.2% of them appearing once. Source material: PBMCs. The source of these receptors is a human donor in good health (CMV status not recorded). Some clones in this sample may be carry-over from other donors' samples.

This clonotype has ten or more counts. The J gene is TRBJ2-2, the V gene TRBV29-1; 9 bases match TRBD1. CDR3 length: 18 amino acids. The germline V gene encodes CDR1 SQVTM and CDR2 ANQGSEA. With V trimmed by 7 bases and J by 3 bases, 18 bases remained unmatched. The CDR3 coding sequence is TGCAGCGCCGCCCCGTCCACAGGGGGCGCTGGGGACACCGGGGAGCTGTTTTTT. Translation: CSAAPSTGGAGDTGELFF.

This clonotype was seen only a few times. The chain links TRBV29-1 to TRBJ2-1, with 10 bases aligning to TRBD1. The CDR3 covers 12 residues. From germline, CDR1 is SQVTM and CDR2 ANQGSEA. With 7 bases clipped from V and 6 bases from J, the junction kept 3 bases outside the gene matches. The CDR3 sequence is CSEGTGANEQFF. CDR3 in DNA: TGCAGCGAGGGGACAGGGGCCAATGAGCAGTTCTTC.

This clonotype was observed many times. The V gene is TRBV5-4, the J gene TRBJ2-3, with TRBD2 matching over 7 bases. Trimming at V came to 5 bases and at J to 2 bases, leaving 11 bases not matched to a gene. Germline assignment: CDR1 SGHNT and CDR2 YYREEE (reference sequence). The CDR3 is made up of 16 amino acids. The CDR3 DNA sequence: TGTGCCAGCAGTCCAGGGAGCGGGGCCCTCACAGATACGCAGTATTTT. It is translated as CASSPGSGALTDTQYF. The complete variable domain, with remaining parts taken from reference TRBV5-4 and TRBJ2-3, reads ETGVTQSPTHLIKTRGQQVTLRCSSQSGHNTVSWYQQALGQGPQFIFQYYREEENGRGNFPPRFSGLQFPNYSSELNVNALELDDSALYLCASSPGSGALTDTQYFGPGTRLTVL.

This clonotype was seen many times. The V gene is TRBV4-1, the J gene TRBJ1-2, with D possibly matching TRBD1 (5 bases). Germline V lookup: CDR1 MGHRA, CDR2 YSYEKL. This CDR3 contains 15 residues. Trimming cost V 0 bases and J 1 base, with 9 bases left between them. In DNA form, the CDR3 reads TGCGCCAGCAGCCAAGACGAGGGGTTTAACTATGGCTACACCTTC. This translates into CASSQDEGFNYGYTF.

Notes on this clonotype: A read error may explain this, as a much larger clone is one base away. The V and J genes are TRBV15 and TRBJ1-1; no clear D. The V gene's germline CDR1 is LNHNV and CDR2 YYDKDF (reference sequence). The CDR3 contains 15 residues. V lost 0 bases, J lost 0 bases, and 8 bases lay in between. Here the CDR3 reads CATSRDSIMNTEAFF. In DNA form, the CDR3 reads TGTGCCACCAGCAGAGATTCCATTATGAACACTGAAGCTTTCTTT. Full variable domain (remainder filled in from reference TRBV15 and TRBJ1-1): DAMVIQNPRYQVTQFGKPVTLSCSQTLNHNVMYWYQQKSSQAPKLLFHYYDKDFNNEADTPDNFQSRRPNTSFCFLDIRSPGLGDTAMYLCATSRDSIMNTEAFFGQGTRLTVV.

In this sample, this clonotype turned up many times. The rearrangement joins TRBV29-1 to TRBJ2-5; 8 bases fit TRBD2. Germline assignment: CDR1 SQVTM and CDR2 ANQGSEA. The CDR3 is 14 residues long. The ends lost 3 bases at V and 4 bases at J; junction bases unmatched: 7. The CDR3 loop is CSVDWRGAGETQYF. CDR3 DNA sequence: TGCAGCGTTGACTGGCGGGGGGCCGGAGAGACCCAGTACTTC.

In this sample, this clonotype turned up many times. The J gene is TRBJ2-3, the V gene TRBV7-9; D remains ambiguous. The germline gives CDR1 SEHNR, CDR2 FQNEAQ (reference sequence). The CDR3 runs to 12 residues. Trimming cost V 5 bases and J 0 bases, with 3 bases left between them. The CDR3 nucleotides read TGTGCCAGCAGCACCAGCACAGATACGCAGTATTTT. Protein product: CASSTSTDTQYF.

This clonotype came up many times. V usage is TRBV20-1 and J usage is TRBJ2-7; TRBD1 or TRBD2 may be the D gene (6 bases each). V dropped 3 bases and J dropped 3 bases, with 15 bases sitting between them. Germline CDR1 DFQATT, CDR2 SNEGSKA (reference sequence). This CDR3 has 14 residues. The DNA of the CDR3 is TGCAGTGCTAGGTTCCGGGGGCCGGTCTACGAGCAGTACTTC. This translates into CSARFRGPVYEQYF.

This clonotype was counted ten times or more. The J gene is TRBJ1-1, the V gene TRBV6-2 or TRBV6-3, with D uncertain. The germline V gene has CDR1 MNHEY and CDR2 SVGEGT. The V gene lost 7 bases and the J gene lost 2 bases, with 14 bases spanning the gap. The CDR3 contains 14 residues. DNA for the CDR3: TGTGCCAGCATCCGAGTTCAAAAAAACACTGAAGCTTTCTTT. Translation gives CASIRVQKNTEAFF.

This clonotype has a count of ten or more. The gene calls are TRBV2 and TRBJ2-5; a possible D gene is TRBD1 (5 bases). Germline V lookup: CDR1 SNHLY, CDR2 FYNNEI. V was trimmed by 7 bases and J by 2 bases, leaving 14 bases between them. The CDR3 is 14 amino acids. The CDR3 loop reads CASKSGNLQETQYF. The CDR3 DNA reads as TGTGCCAGCAAATCAGGGAACTTGCAAGAGACCCAGTACTTC.

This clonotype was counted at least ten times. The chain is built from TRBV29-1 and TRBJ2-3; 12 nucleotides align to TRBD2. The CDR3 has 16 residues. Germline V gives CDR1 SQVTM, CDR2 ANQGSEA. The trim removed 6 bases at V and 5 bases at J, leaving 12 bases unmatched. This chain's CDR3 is CSVGKTSGGHGDTQYF. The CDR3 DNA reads TGCAGCGTAGGAAAGACTAGCGGGGGTCATGGAGATACGCAGTATTTT.

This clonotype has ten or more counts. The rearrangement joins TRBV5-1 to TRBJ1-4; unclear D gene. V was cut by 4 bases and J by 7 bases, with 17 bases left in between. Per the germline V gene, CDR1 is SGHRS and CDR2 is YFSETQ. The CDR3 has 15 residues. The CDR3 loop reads CASSRTEARREKLFF. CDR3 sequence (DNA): TGCGCCAGCAGCCGGACGGAGGCCAGGCGTGAAAAACTGTTTTTT.

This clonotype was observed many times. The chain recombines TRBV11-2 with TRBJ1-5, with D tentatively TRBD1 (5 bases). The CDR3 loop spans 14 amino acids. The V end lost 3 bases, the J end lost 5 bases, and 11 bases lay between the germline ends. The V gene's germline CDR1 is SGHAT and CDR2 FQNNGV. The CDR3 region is CASSLTVRDQPQHF. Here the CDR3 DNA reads TGTGCCAGCAGCTTGACAGTTCGTGATCAGCCCCAGCATTTT.

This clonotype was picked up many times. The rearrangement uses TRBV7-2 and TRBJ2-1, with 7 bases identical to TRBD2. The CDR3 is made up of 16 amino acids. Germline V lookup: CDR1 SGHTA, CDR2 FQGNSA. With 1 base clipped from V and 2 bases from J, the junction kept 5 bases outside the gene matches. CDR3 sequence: CASSLGGGGPYNEQFF. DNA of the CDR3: TGTGCCAGCAGCTTAGGGGGGGGAGGCCCCTACAATGAGCAGTTCTTC.

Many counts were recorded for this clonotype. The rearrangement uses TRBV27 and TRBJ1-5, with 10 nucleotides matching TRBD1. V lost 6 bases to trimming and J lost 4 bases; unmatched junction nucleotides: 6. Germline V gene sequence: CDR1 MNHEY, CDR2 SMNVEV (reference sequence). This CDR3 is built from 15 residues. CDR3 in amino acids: CASRPGTGANQPQHF. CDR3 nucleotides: TGTGCCAGCAGGCCTGGGACAGGGGCAAATCAGCCCCAGCATTTT.

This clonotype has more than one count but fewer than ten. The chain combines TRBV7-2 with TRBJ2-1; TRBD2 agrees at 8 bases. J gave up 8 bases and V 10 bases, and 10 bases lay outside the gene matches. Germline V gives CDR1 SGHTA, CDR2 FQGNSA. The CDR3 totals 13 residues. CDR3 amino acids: CATAREVVDEQFF. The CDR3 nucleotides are TGTGCCACCGCGCGGGAGGTGGTGGATGAGCAGTTCTTC.

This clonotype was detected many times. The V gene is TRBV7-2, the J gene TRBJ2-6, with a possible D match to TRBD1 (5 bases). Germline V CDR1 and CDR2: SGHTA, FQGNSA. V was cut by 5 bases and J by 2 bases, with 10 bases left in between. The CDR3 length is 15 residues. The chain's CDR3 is CASSRDRTGANVLTF. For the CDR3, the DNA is TGTGCCAGCAGCAGAGACAGAACTGGGGCCAACGTCCTGACTTTC.

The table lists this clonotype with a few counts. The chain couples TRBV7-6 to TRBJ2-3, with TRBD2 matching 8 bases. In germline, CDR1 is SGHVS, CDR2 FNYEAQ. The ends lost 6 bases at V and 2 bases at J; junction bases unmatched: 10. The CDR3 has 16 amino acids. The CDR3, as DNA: TGTGCCAGCAGTCCCCCACTAGCGGTTAACACAGATACGCAGTATTTT. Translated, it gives CASSPPLAVNTDTQYF.

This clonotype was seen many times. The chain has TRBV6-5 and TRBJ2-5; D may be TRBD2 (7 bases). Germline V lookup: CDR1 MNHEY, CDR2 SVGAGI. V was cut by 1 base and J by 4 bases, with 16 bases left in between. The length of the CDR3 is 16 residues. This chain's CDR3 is CASSYLGSGGPETQYF. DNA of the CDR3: TGTGCCAGCAGTTACTTGGGGTCCGGGGGGCCAGAGACCCAGTACTTC.